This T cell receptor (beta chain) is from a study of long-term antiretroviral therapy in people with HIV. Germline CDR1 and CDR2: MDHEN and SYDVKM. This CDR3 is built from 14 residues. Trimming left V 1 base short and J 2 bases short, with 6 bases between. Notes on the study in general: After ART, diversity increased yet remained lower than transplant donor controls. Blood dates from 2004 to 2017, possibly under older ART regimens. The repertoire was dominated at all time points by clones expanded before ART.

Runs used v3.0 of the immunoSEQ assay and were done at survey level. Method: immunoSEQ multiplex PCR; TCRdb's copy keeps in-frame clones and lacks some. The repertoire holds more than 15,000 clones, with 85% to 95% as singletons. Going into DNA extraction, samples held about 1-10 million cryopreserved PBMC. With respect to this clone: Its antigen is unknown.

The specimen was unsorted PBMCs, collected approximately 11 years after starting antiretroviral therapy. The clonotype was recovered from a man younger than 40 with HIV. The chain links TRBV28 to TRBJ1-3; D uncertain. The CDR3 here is CASSLFSPGNTIYF. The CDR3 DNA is TGTGCCAGCAGTTTATTTAGTCCTGGAAACACCATATATTTT.